This passage covers 15 T cell receptor beta chains from one sample sequenced in a study of blood T cell repertoires in COVID-19. TCRdb's table, derived via immunoSEQ multiplex PCR, lists solely in-frame clones and lacks some. The sample comprises over 350,000 clones, 90% to 95% of which are singletons, and more than 0.85% rests with the top ten. The sequenced material came from PBMCs or T cells enriched from blood (not recorded which). The receptors were gathered from a woman aged 40 to 55 who had been exposed to COVID-19.

V gene TRBV9 combines with J gene TRBJ2-1; 8 bases are shared with TRBD2. V gave up 0 bases and J gave up 6 bases; unmatched junction bases: 8. This CDR3 spans 16 amino acids. Germline lookup yields CDR1 SGDLS and CDR2 YYNGEE. The CDR3 DNA reads as TGTGCCAGCAGCGTAGGCCTGGGACTAGTCCTCAATGAGCAGTTCTTC. Translated, it gives CASSVGLGLVLNEQFF.

The chain links TRBV18 to TRBJ1-1, with 7 bases that match TRBD1. From germline, CDR1 is KGHSH and CDR2 LQKENI. The CDR3 extends over 14 amino acids. The ends lost 6 bases at V and 3 bases at J; junction bases unmatched: 7. CDR3 DNA sequence: TGTGCCAGCTCCCTTACAGGGGTGGACACTGAAGCTTTCTTT. As protein: CASSLTGVDTEAFF.

For the CDR3, the DNA is TGTGCCAGCAGCGTAGGTAGCGGGGGTTCACCCCTCCACTTT. Its protein is CASSVGSGGSPLHF. V and J are TRBV9 and TRBJ1-6; perhaps TRBD1 as D (5 bases). Germline V gene lookup returns CDR1 SGDLS and CDR2 YYNGEE. The CDR3 is made up of 14 amino acids. The germline V and J ends were trimmed by 0 bases and 9 bases, with 10 bases remaining between them.

This clone was observed a single time. The chain joins TRBV15 to TRBJ1-4; 7 bases are a match to TRBD1. This CDR3 has 16 amino acids. Germline V gene data show CDR1 as LNHNV and CDR2 as YYDKDF (reference sequence). Unmatched junction bases numbered 4, after V lost 3 bases and J lost 0 bases. The CDR3 loop is CATSSARGATNEKLFF. CDR3 nucleotides: TGTGCCACCAGCAGTGCCAGGGGGGCAACTAATGAAAAACTGTTTTTT.

The chain recombines TRBV2 with TRBJ2-5, with 7 positions matching TRBD1. With V trimmed by 6 bases and J by 5 bases, 6 bases remained unmatched. CDR3 size: 13 residues. Germline CDR1 reads SNHLY; CDR2 reads FYNNEI. CDR3 sequence (DNA): TGTGCCAGCAGAACAGGGGCCGGGGAGACCCAGTACTTC. It yields the protein CASRTGAGETQYF. The entire variable domain, with the rest obtained from reference TRBV2 and TRBJ2-5, is as follows: EPEVTQTPSHQVTQMGQEVILRCVPISNHLYFYWYRQILGQKVEFLVSFYNNEISEKSEIFDDQFSVERPDGSNFTLKIRSTKLEDSAMYFCASRTGAGETQYFGPGTRLLVL.

This chain uses TRBV19 with TRBJ2-3, with 14 bases aligning to TRBD2. The CDR3 totals 16 residues. Germline lookup yields CDR1 LNHDA and CDR2 SQIVND (reference sequence). V was pared by 1 base and J by 6 bases, with 3 bases of the junction left unmatched. The CDR3, as DNA: TGTGCCAGTAGTATAGGACTAGCGGGAGGGCTGGATACGCAGTATTTT. It yields the protein CASSIGLAGGLDTQYF.

The table lists this clone with a count of one. The gene calls are TRBV5-1 and TRBJ1-4, with no clear D. The CDR3 extends over 13 amino acids. Looked up from germline, CDR1 is SGHRS and CDR2 is YFSETQ. Trimming cost V 1 base and J 8 bases, with 9 bases left between them. The CDR3 DNA reads as TGCGCCAGCAGCTTGTCGGGTCACGAAAAACTGTTTTTT. Its translation is CASSLSGHEKLFF.

V usage is TRBV6-5 and J usage is TRBJ1-3, with TRBD1 identical over 7 bases. The CDR3 is made up of 16 amino acids. From germline, CDR1 is MNHEY and CDR2 SVGAGI. J gave up 1 base and V 0 bases, and 3 bases lay outside the gene matches. CDR3 nucleotide sequence: TGTGCCAGCAGTTACTCGACAGGGAGGTCTGGAAACACCATATATTTT. This translates into CASSYSTGRSGNTIYF.

V gene TRBV7-3 combines with J gene TRBJ2-3, with TRBD2 matching over 9 bases. The germline CDR1 and CDR2 sequences are SGHTA and FQGTGA. The V segment lost 4 bases and the J segment 4 bases; nucleotides outside the gene matches: 9. This CDR3 region has 16 residues. CDR3 in DNA: TGTGCCAGCAGCTCCTCCGGGACTAGCCCTCCAGATACGCAGTATTTT. Its translation is CASSSSGTSPPDTQYF.

The J gene is TRBJ1-1, the V gene TRBV5-5; D gene unclear. Trimming pared 5 bases from V and 4 bases from J, leaving 15 bases between. CDR3 size: 14 residues. Germline lookup yields CDR1 SGHKS and CDR2 YYEKEE (reference sequence). CDR3 DNA sequence: TGTGCCAGCAGAGCGTTAGACCTCGGCACTGAAGCTTTCTTT. Its protein product is CASRALDLGTEAFF.

In this sample, this clone turned up many times. V and J are TRBV27 and TRBJ2-2; 7 nucleotides agree with TRBD1. There are 13 residues in the CDR3. V lost 6 bases, J lost 7 bases, and 5 bases stayed unmatched. CDR1 MNHEY and CDR2 SMNVEV come from the germline V gene (reference sequence). The CDR3 DNA reads TGTGCCAGCAGCCGGACAGGTTTCGGGGAGCTGTTTTTT. It encodes CASSRTGFGELFF.

The chain employs TRBV18 and TRBJ2-3, with a possible D match to TRBD1 (5 bases). The CDR3 sequence is 15 residues long. V shed 2 bases and J shed 0 bases, with 9 bases lying between them. CDR1 is KGHSH and CDR2 is LQKENI in the germline V gene. The CDR3 protein is CASSPNPGSTDTQYF. The CDR3 nucleotides are TGTGCCAGCTCACCAAATCCAGGGAGCACAGATACGCAGTATTTT. The whole variable domain, filled in from reference TRBV18 and TRBJ2-3, reads NAGVMQNPRHLVRRRGQEARLRCSPMKGHSHVYWYRQLPEEGLKFMVYLQKENIIDESGMPKERFSAEFPKEGPSILRIQQVVRGDSAAYFCASSPNPGSTDTQYFGPGTRLTVL.

CDR3 DNA sequence: TGTGCCAGCAGTTCGACTAGCGGGGGCACAGATACGCAGTATTTT. This sequence encodes CASSSTSGGTDTQYF. The chain has TRBV5-6 and TRBJ2-3; TRBD2 aligns across 11 bases. From germline, CDR1 is SGHDT and CDR2 YYEEEE. The CDR3 consists of 15 residues. The V gene end was trimmed by 5 bases and the J gene end by 1 base; junction bases not matched to a gene: 3.

V is TRBV24-1 and J is TRBJ2-2, with 8 nucleotides matching TRBD1. Germline CDR1 and CDR2: KGHDR and SFDVKD. V gave up 4 bases and J gave up 2 bases; unmatched junction bases: 5. This CDR3 spans 16 amino acids. The CDR3: CATSDPGTGNTGELFF. The CDR3 coding sequence is TGTGCCACCAGTGACCCCGGGACAGGTAACACCGGGGAGCTGTTTTTT.

The genes are TRBV7-2 and TRBJ1-5, with TRBD1 as a possible D gene (5 bases). The CDR3 is made up of 13 amino acids. In germline, CDR1 is SGHTA, CDR2 FQGNSA. The V end was cut by 5 bases, the J end by 7 bases, with 12 bases between. The chain's CDR3 is CASSQTDSQPQHF. CDR3 bases: TGTGCCAGCAGCCAAACAGACAGCCAGCCCCAGCATTTT.